The rows below give T cell receptor beta chains drawn from one sample of a study of cytomegalovirus exposure and HLA in healthy donors. Sequencing was performed with immunoSEQ multiplex PCR; in TCRdb, only in-frame clones are kept and a portion is missing. The repertoire holds 120,000 to 150,000 clones, with about three quarters as singletons. The sequencing input was PBMCs. The receptor set was obtained from a male donor in good health and CMV-seropositive. CDR3s include the opening cysteine and the closing phenylalanine or tryptophan. D genes are given only for firm matches. Not all rows give a size; the values are once, few, many and, for expanded clones, a class.

CASSTSRGARGTFNYGYTF,TGTGCCAGCAGTACCTCACGGGGGGCGCGAGGTACTTTTAACTATGGCTACACCTTC,TRBJ1-2,.,TRBV28,.
CAIRSGAGGPSEQFF,TGTGCCATCAGGTCGGGGGCGGGAGGGCCTTCGGAGCAGTTCTTC,TRBJ2-1,.,TRBV10-3,TRBD2
CASSSGAGTTDTQYF,TGTGCCAGCAGCTCCGGAGCGGGGACCACAGATACGCAGTATTTT,TRBJ2-3,.,TRBV5-4,TRBD2
CASSRDRDPDTQYF,TGTGCCAGCAGCCGGGACAGGGACCCAGATACGCAGTATTTT,TRBJ2-3,.,TRBV27,TRBD1
CASSQANLAGGYNEQFF,TGCGCCAGCAGCCAGGCCAATTTAGCGGGAGGATACAATGAGCAGTTCTTC,TRBJ2-1,.,TRBV4-3,TRBD2
CAISGTLNTEAFF,TGTGCCATCAGCGGGACATTGAACACTGAAGCTTTCTTT,TRBJ1-1,.,TRBV10-3,.
CASSLSGSYNEQFF,TGTGCCAGCAGTTTAAGTGGCAGCTACAATGAGCAGTTCTTC,TRBJ2-1,.,TRBV27,.
CASSLGTYEQYF,TGTGCCAGCAGCTTAGGAACCTACGAGCAGTACTTC,TRBJ2-7,.,TRBV7-9,.
CSSSLVGGGAGYEQYF,TGTTCCAGCAGCTTAGTCGGCGGGGGCGCAGGCTACGAGCAGTACTTC,TRBJ2-7,.,TRBV7-9,.
CASSVGDRMQTQYF,TGTGCCAGCAGCGTAGGGGACAGGATGCAGACCCAGTACTTC,TRBJ2-5,once,TRBV9,TRBD1
CASSPETSGGTDTQYF,TGTGCCAGCTCACCAGAGACTAGCGGGGGCACAGATACGCAGTATTTT,TRBJ2-3,.,TRBV18,TRBD2
CATKDPQGSNQPQHF,TGTGCAACAAAAGACCCACAGGGCAGCAATCAGCCCCAGCATTTT,TRBJ1-5,.,TRBV19,.
CASSFGGNADTQYF,TGTGCCAGCAGCTTTGGAGGGAACGCAGATACGCAGTATTTT,TRBJ2-3,.,TRBV5-6,.
CASSIRQSSGNTIYF,TGTGCCAGTAGTATTAGACAGAGCTCTGGAAACACCATATATTTT,TRBJ1-3,.,TRBV19,.
CASSYSGTTRYEQYF,TGCGCCAGCAGCTACTCCGGGACTACCAGATACGAGCAGTACTTC,TRBJ2-7,.,TRBV4-1,TRBD2
CASSQGNTIYF,TGTGCCAGCAGTCAAGGAAACACCATATATTTT,TRBJ1-3,.,TRBV25-1,.
CASSLTGSSYNEQFF,TGTGCCAGCAGTTTGACTGGAAGCTCCTACAATGAGCAGTTCTTC,TRBJ2-1,.,TRBV28,.
CASSPRQAAYEQYF,TGTGCCAGCAGTCCCAGACAGGCCGCCTACGAGCAGTACTTC,TRBJ2-7,.,TRBV6-6,.
CAWTPYSGRRSYEQYF,TGTGCCTGGACCCCTTATAGCGGGAGACGGTCCTACGAGCAGTACTTC,TRBJ2-7,once,TRBV30,TRBD2
CSVVTGYAGELFF,TGCAGCGTTGTGACAGGGTATGCCGGGGAGCTGTTTTTT,TRBJ2-2,.,TRBV29-1,TRBD1
CASSFLRNYGYTF,TGTGCCAGCAGCTTTCTCAGGAACTATGGCTACACCTTC,TRBJ1-2,.,TRBV11-2,.
CASSLQGQGYLRDTEAFF,TGTGCCAGCAGCTTACAAGGGCAGGGGTATCTCCGGGACACTGAAGCTTTCTTT,TRBJ1-1,.,TRBV7-8,.
CASSANNEQFF,TGTGCCAGCAGCGCGAACAATGAGCAGTTCTTC,TRBJ2-1,.,TRBV6-1,.
CASSERGGVVGYNEQFF,TGTGCCAGCAGTGAACGGGGGGGGGTTGTTGGGTACAATGAGCAGTTCTTC,TRBJ2-1,.,TRBV25-1,TRBD2
CASSLGLAGGLVGEETQYF,TGTGCCAGCAGCTTAGGACTAGCGGGAGGGCTAGTGGGTGAAGAGACCCAGTACTTC,TRBJ2-5,.,TRBV7-6,TRBD2
CASSLDPGVGETQYF,TGCGCCAGCAGCTTGGACCCGGGGGTCGGGGAGACCCAGTACTTC,TRBJ2-5,.,TRBV5-1,.
CASSLVLGGGASEQYF,TGTGCCAGCAGCTTAGTACTCGGCGGGGGGGCTTCCGAGCAGTACTTC,TRBJ2-7,.,TRBV11-2,TRBD2
CASSQQTGSETQYF,TGTGCCAGCAGCCAGCAGACAGGGTCAGAGACCCAGTACTTC,TRBJ2-5,.,TRBV7-9,TRBD1
CASNLAGMSDTEAFF,TGTGCCAGCAACCTAGCGGGGATGTCGGACACTGAAGCTTTCTTT,TRBJ1-1,.,TRBV6-1,.
CASSLSARVDTQYF,TGTGCCAGCAGTTTATCCGCCAGGGTGGATACGCAGTATTTT,TRBJ2-3,few,TRBV28,.
CASSPGQAAGELFF,TGTGCCAGCAGTCCAGGACAGGCGGCCGGGGAGCTGTTTTTT,TRBJ2-2,.,TRBV28,TRBD1
CAIVTNTGELFF,TGTGCCATCGTAACGAACACCGGGGAGCTGTTTTTT,TRBJ2-2,.,TRBV10-3,.
CASSQPGLTDTQYF,TGTGCCAGCAGCCAGCCGGGACTCACAGATACGCAGTATTTT,TRBJ2-3,.,TRBV5-4,.
CSVGDRAYNEQFF,TGCAGCGTGGGGGACAGGGCCTACAATGAGCAGTTCTTC,TRBJ2-1,few,TRBV29-1,TRBD1
CATTPRQGAYEQYF,TGTGCCACCACCCCTCGACAGGGCGCCTACGAGCAGTACTTC,TRBJ2-7,.,TRBV19,TRBD1
CASSLSPGLPYEQYF,TGTGCCAGCAGTTTATCCCCGGGACTTCCCTACGAGCAGTACTTC,TRBJ2-7,.,TRBV28,.
CASSTGRSQPQHF,TGTGCCAGTAGTACCGGTAGATCTCAGCCCCAGCATTTT,TRBJ1-5,.,TRBV19,.
CASSSWDRKYEQYF,TGTGCCAGCAGCTCCTGGGACAGAAAATACGAGCAGTACTTC,TRBJ2-7,.,TRBV11-2,TRBD1
CARSLDQIYEQYF,TGTGCCAGAAGCTTGGACCAGATCTACGAGCAGTACTTC,TRBJ2-7,.,TRBV5-3,.
CASRKTSGSTGELFF,TGTGCCAGCAGGAAAACTAGCGGATCCACCGGGGAGCTGTTTTTT,TRBJ2-2,.,TRBV11-2,TRBD2
CSGGQGPEAFF,TGCAGCGGGGGACAGGGCCCTGAAGCTTTCTTT,TRBJ1-1,.,TRBV29-1,TRBD1
CASSYSYLNEQFF,TGTGCCAGCAGTTACAGTTATCTCAATGAGCAGTTCTTC,TRBJ2-1,few,TRBV27,.
CASSMSGNYGYTF,TGTGCCAGTAGTATGTCGGGTAACTATGGCTACACCTTC,TRBJ1-2,.,TRBV19,.
CSVEESRGGSFFYTEAFF,TGCAGCGTTGAGGAGAGTAGGGGGGGGTCCTTCTTTTACACTGAAGCTTTCTTT,TRBJ1-1,.,TRBV29-1,.
CASSHTKTSIYEQYF,TGCGCCAGCAGCCACACTAAGACTAGTATCTACGAGCAGTACTTC,TRBJ2-7,few,TRBV4-3,.
CASSPGGGWNIQYF,TGTGCCAGCAGCCCGGGGGGGGGCTGGAACATTCAGTACTTC,TRBJ2-4,.,TRBV6-1,TRBD2
CASREPGTSLGAFF,TGTGCCAGCAGGGAACCGGGAACCTCCTTGGGGGCTTTCTTT,TRBJ1-1,.,TRBV11-2,.
CASSAGLAGDEQYF,TGTGCCAGCAGCGCTGGACTAGCGGGAGACGAGCAGTACTTC,TRBJ2-7,.,TRBV6-1,TRBD2
CASSSGQVGYGYTF,TGTGCCAGCAGCTCGGGACAGGTCGGATATGGCTACACCTTC,TRBJ1-2,.,TRBV7-2,TRBD1
CSVGSQGWTPGEQYF,TGCAGCGTTGGATCCCAGGGGTGGACCCCTGGCGAGCAGTACTTC,TRBJ2-7,few,TRBV29-1,.
CASSQDLDRRDYTF,TGCGCCAGCAGCCAAGATCTAGATCGGCGGGACTACACCTTC,TRBJ1-2,.,TRBV4-3,.
CASSRYSSLAGNTGELFF,TGTGCCAGCAGCCGATACTCCTCACTAGCGGGGAACACCGGGGAGCTGTTTTTT,TRBJ2-2,.,TRBV9,TRBD2
CASSGQDEKLFF,TGTGCCAGCAGCGGCCAGGATGAAAAACTGTTTTTT,TRBJ1-4,.,TRBV5-6,.
CASSLGQPNTEAFF,TGCGCCAGCAGCTTGGGACAACCGAACACTGAAGCTTTCTTT,TRBJ1-1,.,TRBV5-1,.